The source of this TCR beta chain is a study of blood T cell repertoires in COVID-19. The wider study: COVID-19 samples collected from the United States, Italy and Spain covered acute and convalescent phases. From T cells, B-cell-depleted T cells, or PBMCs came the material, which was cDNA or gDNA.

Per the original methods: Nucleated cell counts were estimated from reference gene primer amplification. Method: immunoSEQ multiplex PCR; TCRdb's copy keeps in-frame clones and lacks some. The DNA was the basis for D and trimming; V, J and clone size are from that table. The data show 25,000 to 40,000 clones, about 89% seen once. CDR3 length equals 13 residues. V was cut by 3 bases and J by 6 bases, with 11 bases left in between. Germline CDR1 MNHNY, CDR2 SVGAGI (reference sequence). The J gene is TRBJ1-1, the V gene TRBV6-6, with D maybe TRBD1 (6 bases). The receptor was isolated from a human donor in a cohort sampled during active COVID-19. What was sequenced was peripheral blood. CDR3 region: CASSYIQGSEAFF. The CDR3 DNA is TGTGCCAGCAGTTATATCCAGGGGTCTGAAGCTTTCTTT.